The TCR beta chain under discussion was sequenced for a study of Graves' ophthalmopathy and Graves' hyperthyroidism. Findings and caveats of the study: A model of 13 signatures distinguished ophthalmopathy from stable hyperthyroidism at around 90% sensitivity and around 81% specificity. Appearing in blood as well were most expanded thyroid clonotypes above 0.001 frequency.

V shed 7 bases and J 5 bases; nucleotides not matched to a gene: 6. The CDR3 extends over 13 amino acids. Orbital computed tomography, thyroid ultrasound, TRAb, serum thyroxine and clinical symptoms formed the basis of diagnosis. Amplified material comprised TCR beta CDR3 regions derived from RNA transcripts. First-round RT-PCR with HTBI primers preceded a second-round multiplex PCR. TCRdb reprocessed the multiplex PCR reads with MiXCR, giving one entry per CDR3 protein. The data show fewer than 350,000 distinct CDR3 sequences, 15% to 20% seen once. Concerning this clonotype itself: What it binds is unknown.

The chain recombines TRBV12-3 or TRBV12-4 with TRBJ2-5; 8 bases map to TRBD2. The TCR comes from an adult man with Graves' ophthalmopathy. Sequencing used peripheral blood. CDR3 nucleotide sequence: TGTGCCAGCATTCTAGCGGGTTCCGAGACCCAGTACTTC. Protein: CASILAGSETQYF.